The clone carrying this T cell receptor beta chain came up a few times. Amplified regions were TCR beta CDR3 sequences from RNA transcripts. HTBI primers were the set used in a first-round RT-PCR of the TCR CDR3. One entry per CDR3 protein results from TCRdb running MiXCR on the multiplex PCR reads. The sample shows hundreds of thousands of distinct CDR3 sequences, 11% to 15% of them seen only once. This sample is part of a study of T cells in Graves' hyperthyroidism and ophthalmopathy. CDR1 SEHNR and CDR2 FQNEAQ come from the germline V gene (reference sequence). V lost 5 bases to trimming and J lost 5 bases, with 12 bases between them. This CDR3 spans 13 amino acids.

The specimen was blood. The source of this sequence is a woman aged 18-29 years with Graves' hyperthyroidism. This sequence joins TRBV7-9 and TRBJ2-5; D is unresolved. CDR3 sequence reads: CASSPALKETQYF. As DNA, the CDR3 is TGTGCCAGCAGCCCAGCCCTCAAGGAGACCCAGTACTTC.